These T cell receptor beta chains were read from a single sample in a study of cytomegalovirus exposure and HLA in healthy donors. Sequencing used immunoSEQ multiplex PCR; TCRdb keeps in-frame clones, though not all of them. The sample comprises approximately 150,000 clones, 84% of which are singletons, and about a tenth rests with the top ten. Sequenced input: PBMCs. The source of these receptors is a man aged 25 to 45 in good health and CMV-seropositive. CDR3s include the opening cysteine and the closing phenylalanine or tryptophan. A D gene is named only where the DNA matches it firmly. A clone size is listed for some rows: how often the clone was seen (once, few, many), or a class if it is expanded.

v_gene: TRBV27; d_gene: TRBD1; abundance: NA; j_gene: TRBJ1-2; CDR3aa: CASSFGQGGYGYTF; CDR3nt: TGTGCCAGCAGTTTCGGACAGGGCGGGTATGGCTACACCTTC
v_gene: TRBV19; d_gene: TRBD2; abundance: NA; j_gene: TRBJ2-3; CDR3aa: CASSMEAGASTQYF; CDR3nt: TGTGCCAGTAGTATGGAAGCGGGAGCCTCCACGCAGTATTTT
v_gene: TRBV7-2; d_gene: TRBD2; abundance: NA; j_gene: TRBJ2-2; CDR3aa: CASSPRTSGGLNTGELFF; CDR3nt: TGTGCCAGCAGCCCGAGGACTAGCGGGGGCCTGAACACCGGGGAGCTGTTTTTT
v_gene: TRBV7-8; d_gene: NA; abundance: NA; j_gene: TRBJ1-1; CDR3aa: CASSPGTYTEAFF; CDR3nt: TGTGCCAGCAGCCCCGGGACTTACACTGAAGCTTTCTTT
v_gene: TRBV5-1; d_gene: NA; abundance: NA; j_gene: TRBJ2-7; CDR3aa: CASSLAEGLYEQYF; CDR3nt: TGCGCCAGCAGCTTGGCGGAGGGTCTCTACGAGCAGTACTTC
v_gene: TRBV28; d_gene: NA; abundance: NA; j_gene: TRBJ1-4; CDR3aa: CATKTAGNEKLFF; CDR3nt: TGTGCCACTAAGACAGCCGGTAATGAAAAACTGTTTTTT
v_gene: TRBV18; d_gene: NA; abundance: NA; j_gene: TRBJ2-5; CDR3aa: CASSPRTTQETQYF; CDR3nt: TGTGCCAGCTCACCACGCACCACACAAGAGACCCAGTACTTC
v_gene: TRBV28; d_gene: NA; abundance: NA; j_gene: TRBJ2-7; CDR3aa: CASSLTSRDAGSEQYF; CDR3nt: TGTGCCAGCAGCCTCACTAGCCGGGACGCAGGGTCCGAGCAGTACTTC
v_gene: TRBV28; d_gene: TRBD1; abundance: NA; j_gene: TRBJ1-5; CDR3aa: CAAGGDDQPQHF; CDR3nt: TGTGCTGCAGGGGGTGATGATCAGCCCCAGCATTTT
v_gene: TRBV5-1; d_gene: TRBD1; abundance: NA; j_gene: TRBJ2-7; CDR3aa: CASSVDRGPSSYEQYF; CDR3nt: TGCGCCAGCAGCGTCGACAGGGGCCCGAGCTCCTACGAGCAGTACTTC
v_gene: TRBV30; d_gene: TRBD2; abundance: NA; j_gene: TRBJ2-7; CDR3aa: CAWGQGLAGLSYEQYF; CDR3nt: TGTGCCTGGGGACAGGGACTAGCGGGCCTCTCCTACGAGCAGTACTTC
v_gene: TRBV11-2; d_gene: NA; abundance: NA; j_gene: TRBJ2-7; CDR3aa: CASSLGGSPYEQYF; CDR3nt: TGTGCCAGCAGCTTAGGAGGATCCCCCTACGAGCAGTACTTC
v_gene: TRBV14; d_gene: TRBD1; abundance: once; j_gene: TRBJ2-1; CDR3aa: CASNTGTGGRNEQFF; CDR3nt: TGTGCCAGCAACACCGGGACAGGGGGCCGAAATGAGCAGTTCTTC
v_gene: TRBV27; d_gene: TRBD1; abundance: NA; j_gene: TRBJ1-5; CDR3aa: CASSGGTGVGQPQHF; CDR3nt: TGTGCCAGCAGTGGCGGGACAGGGGTAGGGCAGCCCCAGCATTTT
v_gene: TRBV6-5; d_gene: TRBD1; abundance: few; j_gene: TRBJ1-2; CDR3aa: CASIPRGQGTGSYTF; CDR3nt: TGTGCCAGCATCCCGAGGGGACAGGGCACCGGAAGCTACACCTTC
v_gene: TRBV18; d_gene: TRBD2; abundance: NA; j_gene: TRBJ2-7; CDR3aa: CASSPTSGNYEQYF; CDR3nt: TGTGCCAGCTCACCGACTAGCGGGAACTACGAGCAGTACTTC
v_gene: TRBV6-5; d_gene: TRBD2; abundance: NA; j_gene: TRBJ2-3; CDR3aa: CASSYFAGGPADTQYF; CDR3nt: TGTGCCAGCAGTTACTTTGCGGGAGGGCCCGCAGATACGCAGTATTTT
v_gene: TRBV28; d_gene: NA; abundance: NA; j_gene: TRBJ1-4; CDR3aa: CASSRGGGEGEEKLFF; CDR3nt: TGTGCCAGCAGCCGTGGAGGAGGCGAGGGAGAAGAAAAACTGTTTTTT
v_gene: TRBV27; d_gene: NA; abundance: NA; j_gene: TRBJ1-5; CDR3aa: CASYPTAGNSNQPQHF; CDR3nt: TGTGCCAGCTATCCGACTGCGGGTAATAGCAATCAGCCCCAGCATTTT
v_gene: TRBV28; d_gene: NA; abundance: NA; j_gene: TRBJ1-3; CDR3aa: CASSTVVNSGNTIYF; CDR3nt: TGTGCCAGCAGCACGGTAGTCAACTCTGGAAACACCATATATTTT
v_gene: TRBV4-2; d_gene: NA; abundance: NA; j_gene: TRBJ2-2; CDR3aa: CASSHPGWTSTGELFF; CDR3nt: TGTGCCAGCAGCCACCCCGGGTGGACATCCACCGGGGAGCTGTTTTTT
v_gene: TRBV28; d_gene: TRBD1; abundance: NA; j_gene: TRBJ1-2; CDR3aa: CASSIDRANYGYTF; CDR3nt: TGTGCCAGCAGTATTGACAGGGCTAACTATGGCTACACCTTC
v_gene: TRBV15; d_gene: TRBD2; abundance: NA; j_gene: TRBJ2-7; CDR3aa: CATSAGLAGSNRQYF; CDR3nt: TGTGCCACCAGCGCGGGACTAGCGGGATCCAATAGGCAGTACTTC
v_gene: TRBV29-1; d_gene: TRBD2; abundance: NA; j_gene: TRBJ2-7; CDR3aa: CSVYGTSGTAYEQYF; CDR3nt: TGCAGCGTTTACGGGACTAGCGGTACAGCCTACGAGCAGTACTTC
v_gene: TRBV5-6; d_gene: TRBD1; abundance: few; j_gene: TRBJ1-5; CDR3aa: CASSLAGTGYQPQHF; CDR3nt: TGTGCCAGCAGCTTGGCCGGGACAGGGTACCAGCCCCAGCATTTT
v_gene: TRBV28; d_gene: NA; abundance: NA; j_gene: TRBJ2-2; CDR3aa: CASSPRSGSFSGELFF; CDR3nt: TGTGCCAGCAGCCCCCGTTCAGGGTCTTTTTCCGGGGAGCTGTTTTTT
v_gene: TRBV30; d_gene: TRBD1; abundance: NA; j_gene: TRBJ2-3; CDR3aa: CAWSGTGGTDTQYF; CDR3nt: TGTGCCTGGAGTGGGACAGGGGGTACAGATACGCAGTATTTT
v_gene: TRBV18; d_gene: TRBD1; abundance: NA; j_gene: TRBJ1-1; CDR3aa: CASSIRQGAFEAFF; CDR3nt: TGTGCCAGCTCAATAAGGCAGGGGGCCTTTGAAGCTTTCTTT
v_gene: TRBV5-1; d_gene: TRBD1; abundance: NA; j_gene: TRBJ2-2; CDR3aa: CASSEQGENTGELFF; CDR3nt: TGCGCCAGCAGCGAGCAGGGGGAGAACACCGGGGAGCTGTTTTTT
v_gene: TRBV18; d_gene: TRBD2; abundance: NA; j_gene: TRBJ2-7; CDR3aa: CASSPLASGRSYEQYF; CDR3nt: TGTGCCAGCTCACCTCTTGCTAGCGGGAGATCCTACGAGCAGTACTTC
v_gene: TRBV30; d_gene: TRBD1; abundance: NA; j_gene: TRBJ2-3; CDR3aa: CAWTRGGGDTQYF; CDR3nt: TGTGCCTGGACAAGAGGGGGCGGGGATACGCAGTATTTT
v_gene: TRBV6-4; d_gene: TRBD2; abundance: NA; j_gene: TRBJ2-5; CDR3aa: CASSDNGLAGETQYF; CDR3nt: TGTGCCAGCAGCGACAATGGACTAGCGGGAGAGACCCAGTACTTC
v_gene: TRBV6-6; d_gene: NA; abundance: NA; j_gene: TRBJ1-2; CDR3aa: CASSRRTGDYNYGYTF; CDR3nt: TGTGCCAGCAGTCGTAGGACGGGAGACTACAACTATGGCTACACCTTC
v_gene: TRBV28; d_gene: TRBD2; abundance: NA; j_gene: TRBJ2-3; CDR3aa: CASSLGWGGIAQYF; CDR3nt: TGTGCCAGCAGTTTAGGGTGGGGGGGGATCGCGCAGTATTTT
v_gene: TRBV6-5; d_gene: NA; abundance: NA; j_gene: TRBJ2-2; CDR3aa: CASSPYPRAGELFF; CDR3nt: TGTGCCAGCAGCCCCTACCCGAGAGCCGGGGAGCTGTTTTTT
v_gene: TRBV9; d_gene: TRBD2; abundance: NA; j_gene: TRBJ2-1; CDR3aa: CASSTRGAGGRNEQFF; CDR3nt: TGTGCCAGCAGCACTCGGGGAGCGGGGGGAAGAAATGAGCAGTTCTTC
v_gene: TRBV13; d_gene: NA; abundance: NA; j_gene: TRBJ2-1; CDR3aa: CASSSSRGSPVFF; CDR3nt: TGTGCCAGCAGCTCCTCCCGGGGGTCCCCGGTGTTCTTC
v_gene: TRBV2; d_gene: TRBD1; abundance: few; j_gene: TRBJ1-4; CDR3aa: CASRTGQGANEKLFF; CDR3nt: TGTGCCAGCAGAACCGGACAGGGGGCTAATGAAAAACTGTTTTTT
v_gene: TRBV19; d_gene: TRBD2; abundance: NA; j_gene: TRBJ2-6; CDR3aa: CASSPGLAGAGANVLTF; CDR3nt: TGTGCCAGTAGTCCGGGACTAGCGGGAGCTGGGGCCAACGTCCTGACTTTC
v_gene: TRBV5-1; d_gene: NA; abundance: NA; j_gene: TRBJ2-3; CDR3aa: CASSRLKTSTDTQYF; CDR3nt: TGCGCCAGCAGCCGACTCAAGACTAGCACAGATACGCAGTATTTT
v_gene: TRBV2; d_gene: NA; abundance: few; j_gene: TRBJ2-7; CDR3aa: CASSAEDYEQYF; CDR3nt: TGTGCCAGCAGTGCGGAGGACTACGAGCAGTACTTC
v_gene: TRBV7-9; d_gene: TRBD1; abundance: NA; j_gene: TRBJ2-2; CDR3aa: CASSSPGTGPGELFF; CDR3nt: TGTGCCAGCAGTAGTCCCGGGACAGGCCCCGGGGAGCTGTTTTTT
v_gene: TRBV4-1; d_gene: TRBD1; abundance: NA; j_gene: TRBJ2-7; CDR3aa: CASSQDSPEQGDEQYF; CDR3nt: TGCGCCAGCAGCCAAGATTCGCCTGAACAGGGGGACGAGCAGTACTTC
v_gene: TRBV9; d_gene: TRBD1; abundance: NA; j_gene: TRBJ2-2; CDR3aa: CASSNQGAGGELFF; CDR3nt: TGTGCCAGCAGCAACCAGGGGGCCGGCGGGGAGCTGTTTTTT
v_gene: TRBV7-9; d_gene: NA; abundance: NA; j_gene: TRBJ1-3; CDR3aa: CASSFPRSQVGSGNTIYF; CDR3nt: TGTGCCAGCAGCTTTCCCCGATCACAGGTTGGCTCTGGAAACACCATATATTTT
v_gene: TRBV6-4; d_gene: TRBD2; abundance: few; j_gene: TRBJ2-1; CDR3aa: CASSDPASGDHNEQFF; CDR3nt: TGTGCCAGCAGTGACCCTGCTAGCGGAGACCACAATGAGCAGTTCTTC